One sample yielded the 24 T cell receptor beta chains listed below, sequenced in a study of early T cells in non-severe SARS-CoV-2 infection. In TCRdb, the 5' RACE reads were re-called with MiXCR into one record per CDR3 protein. The sample gives around 40,000 distinct CDR3 sequences, 5.5% to 7% of which show up once; approximately 4.6% is in the top ten. Sequencing was performed on whole blood. Receptors were obtained from an adult who was a healthcare worker with PCR-confirmed SARS-CoV-2 infection or an uninfected control (not recorded which).

The chain recombines TRBV12-3 or TRBV12-4 with TRBJ2-7, with 7 bases fitting TRBD1. There are 14 residues in the CDR3. The junction had 8 bases not matched to a gene; V was cut back by 5 bases and J by 4 bases. The DNA of the CDR3 is TGTGCCAGCAGTCCAGGGGGTGAGGGGTACGAGCAGTACTTC. Protein product: CASSPGGEGYEQYF.

This clonotype came up many times. The chain links TRBV18 to TRBJ2-3, with 7 bases lining up with TRBD1. The germline V gene has CDR1 KGHSH and CDR2 LQKENI. The CDR3 contains 12 residues. J gave up 6 bases and V 5 bases, and 2 bases lay outside the gene matches. The CDR3 DNA reads as TGTGCCAGCTCAAGGGGGCGTGATACGCAGTATTTT. Its protein product is CASSRGRDTQYF.

This clonotype has ten or more counts. The V gene is TRBV11-2, the J gene TRBJ2-5; D unresolved. The CDR3 totals 12 residues. V lost 1 base, J lost 4 bases, and 4 bases lay in between. CDR1 SGHAT and CDR2 FQNNGV come from the germline V gene. CDR3 protein: CASSLGVETQYF. The CDR3 DNA follows: TGTGCCAGCAGCTTAGGCGTAGAGACCCAGTACTTC.

CDR3 in DNA: TGTGCCAGCAGTTCGGCGGGGGCGAGCACAGATACGCAGTATTTT. Its protein is CASSSAGASTDTQYF. The rearrangement joins TRBV28 to TRBJ2-3; a weak D match, TRBD2 (7 bases). Between the trimmed V and J ends, which lost 4 bases and 0 bases, there was a span of 11 bases. The CDR3 contains 15 residues. Germline values: CDR1 MDHEN, CDR2 SYDVKM.

This clonotype occurred many times. The rearrangement joins TRBV6-5 to TRBJ2-3; TRBD1 aligns across 7 bases. Trimming at V came to 6 bases and at J to 7 bases, leaving 16 bases not matched to a gene. This CDR3 region has 16 residues. CDR1 MNHEY and CDR2 SVGAGI come from the germline V gene. The CDR3 region is CASSRQGEGLTHTQYF. The DNA for the CDR3 is TGTGCCAGCAGCCGCCAGGGGGAAGGGCTAACGCATACGCAGTATTTT.

The rearrangement uses TRBV6-5 and TRBJ2-7; 9 bases line up with TRBD2. The CDR3 is 15 residues long. J gave up 5 bases and V 0 bases, and 5 bases lay outside the gene matches. CDR1 is MNHEY and CDR2 is SVGAGI in the germline V gene. The DNA for the CDR3 is TGTGCCAGCAGTTACTCCGGGTTAGCGGGAGACGAGCAGTACTTC. Translating gives CASSYSGLAGDEQYF.

The rearrangement links TRBV6-1 to TRBJ2-6; 8 bases are shared with TRBD1. CDR3 length: 17 residues. J lost 0 bases, V lost 5 bases, and 6 bases had no gene match. Germline CDR1 is MNHNS and CDR2 is SASEGT. The chain's CDR3 is CASSPTGEGSGANVLTF. CDR3 in DNA: TGTGCCAGCAGTCCGACAGGGGAAGGCTCTGGGGCCAACGTCCTGACTTTC.

The chain is built from TRBV3-2 and TRBJ2-7; TRBD1, the table's D call, was not compared with the DNA. TRBV3-2 is flagged as a pseudogene. This CDR3 region has 14 residues. As DNA, the CDR3 is TGTGCCAGCAGCCAAGACTGGGGGGCCTACGAGCAGTACTTC. This gives the protein CASSQDWGAYEQYF.

The table lists this clonotype with many counts. The chain uses TRBV2 and TRBJ2-1; 7 bases are shared with TRBD2. Trimming cost V 3 bases and J 10 bases; bases outside gene matches: 3. The CDR3 totals 12 residues. The germline V gene has CDR1 SNHLY and CDR2 FYNNEI. CDR3 coding DNA: TGTGCCAGCAGTGAGGGAGGGTACGAGCAGTTCTTC. Protein: CASSEGGYEQFF.

The chain couples TRBV28 to TRBJ2-3, with D possibly called TRBD1 or TRBD2 (6 bases each). The ends were cut back, 3 bases at V and 2 bases at J, with 21 bases in the middle. Germline CDR1 is MDHEN and CDR2 is SYDVKM. This CDR3 is built from 18 residues. CDR3 protein: CASSFNREGGAHTDTQYF. CDR3 DNA: TGTGCCAGCAGTTTTAACAGGGAAGGAGGGGCACACACAGATACGCAGTATTTT.

This clonotype appeared many times. The V call is TRBV18, the J call TRBJ2-7; TRBD2 matches 10 bases. V gave up 0 bases and J gave up 4 bases; unmatched junction bases: 0. Germline V gives CDR1 KGHSH, CDR2 LQKENI. This CDR3 region has 14 residues. Here the CDR3 reads CASSPPAGGYEQYF. The CDR3 nucleotides read TGTGCCAGCTCACCACCAGCGGGAGGGTACGAGCAGTACTTC.

This clonotype occurred many times. CDR3 DNA sequence: TGTGCCAGCAGTGAAGAGGGGTCGAAGTTCTTC. Its translation is CASSEEGSKFF. V is TRBV2 and J is TRBJ2-1, with a weak D call TRBD1 (5 bases). Germline loops: CDR1 SNHLY, CDR2 FYNNEI. This CDR3 is built from 11 residues. The V and J ends lost 1 base and 14 bases respectively, with 9 bases between them.

The gene calls are TRBV7-9 and TRBJ2-7; D remains unclear. The CDR3 consists of 12 residues. With 3 bases removed from V and 7 bases from J, the gap between germline ends came to 10 bases. Per germline, CDR1 SEHNR and CDR2 FQNEAQ (reference sequence). CDR3 nucleotides: TGTGCCAGCAGCTTGCCCCTCTTGGAGCAGTACTTC. It is translated as CASSLPLLEQYF.

This clonotype was found many times. The V call is TRBV27, the J call TRBJ2-3, with 7 nucleotides matching TRBD1. Germline V gene data show CDR1 as MNHEY and CDR2 as SMNVEV (reference sequence). This CDR3 is 13 amino acids long. J lost 4 bases, V lost 5 bases, and 3 bases had no gene match. The CDR3 DNA is TGTGCCAGCAGTCGACAGGGTTCAGATACGCAGTATTTT. It specifies CASSRQGSDTQYF.

The rearrangement uses TRBV7-9 and TRBJ1-1; unclear D gene. The V and J ends lost 5 bases and 6 bases respectively, with 10 bases between them. CDR1 and CDR2 from the germline V gene are SEHNR and FQNEAQ (reference sequence). The CDR3 is made up of 12 amino acids. This chain's CDR3 is CASSPSPAEAFF. The CDR3 coding sequence is TGTGCCAGCAGCCCCAGCCCCGCTGAAGCTTTCTTT.

This clonotype was recorded many times. The chain links TRBV4-1 to TRBJ2-5; 7 nucleotides align to TRBD2. V was pared by 3 bases and J by 4 bases, with 2 bases of the junction left unmatched. Germline V gene data show CDR1 as MGHRA and CDR2 as YSYEKL. The CDR3 is made up of 13 amino acids. In DNA form, the CDR3 reads TGCGCCAGCAGCCAGACTAGCAGAGAGACCCAGTACTTC. As protein: CASSQTSRETQYF.

This clonotype appeared many times. This chain uses TRBV5-1 with TRBJ2-1; D gene uncertain. The CDR3 runs to 12 residues. Trimming cost V 0 bases and J 9 bases, with 7 bases left between them. Germline V CDR1 and CDR2: SGHRS, YFSETQ. The CDR3: CASSLELTEQFF. The DNA of the CDR3 is TGCGCCAGCAGCTTGGAACTCACTGAGCAGTTCTTC.

In this sample, this clonotype turned up many times. The CDR3 sequence is CASSALDGSNQPQHF. In DNA, the CDR3 is TGTGCCAGCTCAGCGTTGGACGGCTCCAATCAGCCCCAGCATTTT. The chain is built from TRBV18 and TRBJ1-5; D call uncertain. From germline, CDR1 is KGHSH and CDR2 LQKENI. Trimming removed 5 bases from V and 3 bases from J, with 14 bases in between. This CDR3 contains 15 residues.

This clonotype was counted at least ten times. V is TRBV10-3 and J is TRBJ2-7; no reliable D call. The CDR3 loop spans 16 amino acids. The V end lost 6 bases, the J end lost 2 bases, and 20 bases lay between the germline ends. The germline gives CDR1 ENHRY, CDR2 SYGVKD. In nucleotides, the CDR3 is TGTGCCATCAGCCACACCGAATCGAGAGATACCTACGAGCAGTACTTC. Protein product: CAISHTESRDTYEQYF.

The CDR3 here is CASSEELRKNTEAFF. Here the CDR3 DNA reads TGTGCCAGCAGTGAAGAATTACGGAAGAACACTGAAGCTTTCTTT. This rearrangement joins TRBV2 to TRBJ1-1; the D is unclear. The CDR3 has 15 amino acids. Germline values: CDR1 SNHLY, CDR2 FYNNEI. V gave up 1 base and J gave up 1 base, with 10 bases separating them.

There are many counts of this clonotype. CDR3 in DNA: TGTGCCAGCAGCAGGGACAGGAACACTGAAGCTTTCTTT. Translating gives CASSRDRNTEAFF. V and J are TRBV2 and TRBJ1-1; 7 bases map to TRBD1. Germline V gene sequence: CDR1 SNHLY, CDR2 FYNNEI. This CDR3 has 13 residues. V shed 6 bases and J 1 base; nucleotides not matched to a gene: 2.

This clonotype has ten or more counts. The V and J genes are TRBV29-1 and TRBJ1-3; no firm D call. V lost 2 bases, J lost 0 bases, and 8 bases lay in between. This CDR3 has 14 residues. CDR1 is SQVTM and CDR2 is ANQGSEA in the germline V gene. The CDR3 loop is CSVETDRSGNTIYF. The CDR3 DNA follows: TGCAGCGTTGAAACGGACCGCTCTGGAAACACCATATATTTT.

This clonotype was counted many times. The chain joins TRBV6-5 to TRBJ1-5, with D perhaps matching TRBD1 (6 bases). Per germline, CDR1 MNHEY and CDR2 SVGAGI. Trimming took off 5 bases at V and 0 bases at J, with 11 bases between the two ends. This CDR3 has 15 residues. The CDR3 sequence: CASSPGGSSNQPQHF. DNA of the CDR3: TGTGCCAGCAGTCCGGGGGGCAGTAGCAATCAGCCCCAGCATTTT.

This clonotype was observed at least ten times. This chain connects TRBV14 to TRBJ2-7, with D unresolved. The CDR3 runs 13 residues. Trimming removed 1 base at V and 2 bases at J, with 6 bases between. CDR1 is SGHDN, CDR2 FVKESK, per germline. The CDR3 sequence: CASSQAYAYEQYF. CDR3 DNA: TGTGCCAGCAGCCAAGCCTATGCCTACGAGCAGTACTTC.